The rows below give T cell receptor beta chains drawn from one sample of a study of T cell responses to AZD1222 COVID-19 vaccine. This table comes from immunoSEQ multiplex PCR, and its TCRdb copy is limited to in-frame clones, with some not included. Of over 90,000 clones listed, less than 95% are singletons. Specimen: peripheral blood, collected on day 0 of AZD1222 vaccination. The receptors stem from an adult in good health. CDR3s include the opening cysteine and the closing phenylalanine or tryptophan. D genes are given only for firm matches. A clone size is listed for some rows: how often the clone was seen (once, few, many), or a class if it is expanded.

j_gene,v_gene,abundance,d_gene,CDR3nt,CDR3aa
TRBJ1-2,TRBV28,NA,TRBD1,TGTGCCAGCAGGCCAGGACAGGGGGACTATGGCTACACCTTC,CASRPGQGDYGYTF
TRBJ1-2,TRBV7-9,NA,TRBD1,TGTGCCAGCAGCTTGACAGGGGTCGACTATGGCTACACCTTC,CASSLTGVDYGYTF
TRBJ2-1,TRBV29-1,NA,NA,TGCAGCGTTGAGGACTCCTGGGGGGTCAATGAGCAGTTCTTC,CSVEDSWGVNEQFF
TRBJ1-5,TRBV6-1,NA,NA,TGTGCCAGCAGTGAAAGCTTCAATCAGCCCCAGCATTTT,CASSESFNQPQHF
TRBJ2-5,TRBV3-1/TRBV3-2,once,TRBD2,TGTGCCAGCAGCCAAAGCGGTGGGACTAGGAGGAAAGAGACCCAGTACTTC,CASSQSGGTRRKETQYF
TRBJ2-7,TRBV30,NA,NA,TGTGCCTGGAGTGTGACGTTGGCGGGGGAGCAGTACTTC,CAWSVTLAGEQYF
TRBJ2-2,TRBV19,NA,NA,TGTGCCACGAGGGGCCATTCAATAAACACCGGGGAGCTGTTTTTT,CATRGHSINTGELFF
TRBJ2-1,TRBV6-5,NA,NA,TGTGCCAGCAGTAACCGACTGGACGGGCAGTTCTTC,CASSNRLDGQFF
TRBJ1-1,TRBV4-1,NA,NA,TGCGCCAGCAGCTCAGCCATGGGCCCGGGGGCTTTCTTT,CASSSAMGPGAFF
TRBJ1-6,TRBV7-9,NA,NA,TGTGCCAGCAGCCAGGACAATTCACCCCTCCACTTT,CASSQDNSPLHF
TRBJ2-2,TRBV30,NA,NA,TGTGCCTGGAGCAAAAACTTTGGGGGCCACGGCGGGGAGCTGTTTTTT,CAWSKNFGGHGGELFF
TRBJ2-2,TRBV9,NA,TRBD1,TGTGCCACCAGGGGGCGGGACACCGGGGAGCTGTTTTTT,CATRGRDTGELFF
TRBJ2-5,TRBV15,NA,NA,TGTGCCACCAGCAGAGACTTAGGGGTGGGGGAGACCCAGTACTTC,CATSRDLGVGETQYF
TRBJ2-7,TRBV27,NA,NA,TGTGCCAGCAGTTTGACGGAAGACTACGAGCAGTACTTC,CASSLTEDYEQYF
TRBJ2-7,TRBV21-1,NA,NA,TGTGCCAGCAGCAAACCTCGCTACGAGCAGTACTTC,CASSKPRYEQYF
TRBJ1-2,TRBV5-6,once,TRBD1,TGTGCCAGCAGCCCCCCCGCCACGGACAGGTCTTTCAACTATGGCTACACCTTC,CASSPPATDRSFNYGYTF
TRBJ1-2,TRBV2,NA,TRBD1,TGTGCCAGCAGTGAATACGGGACAGGGGGCGATGGCTACACCTTC,CASSEYGTGGDGYTF
TRBJ2-7,TRBV12-3/TRBV12-4,NA,TRBD1,TGTGCCAGCAGTCGTAACAGGGGGAGCGAGCAGTACTTC,CASSRNRGSEQYF
TRBJ2-1,TRBV9,NA,TRBD1,TGTGCCAGCAGCGCCCTCCCGGGACAGGGGGCGAGCTCCTACAATGAGCAGTTCTTC,CASSALPGQGASSYNEQFF
TRBJ2-6,TRBV11-2,NA,NA,TGTGCCAGCAGCCAGAGACCCCCCCCCTTCTCTGGGGCCAACGTCCTGACTTTC,CASSQRPPPFSGANVLTF
TRBJ2-7,TRBV28,NA,TRBD1,TGTGCCAGCAGGTTCAGGGGGCTCCAACTCGCCTACGAGCAGTACTTC,CASRFRGLQLAYEQYF
TRBJ1-5,TRBV2,NA,NA,TGTGCCTCGAGAAGGTCACAGAACAATCAGCCCCAGCATTTT,CASRRSQNNQPQHF
TRBJ1-2,TRBV30,NA,NA,TGCTCGTCGAGGAGAGCTAACTATGGCTACACCTTC,CSSRRANYGYTF
TRBJ2-2,TRBV4-3,NA,NA,TGCGCCAGCAGCCCGAACTCGGGGTGGGAGCTGTTTTTT,CASSPNSGWELFF
TRBJ1-2,TRBV10-1,NA,TRBD1,TGCGCCAGCAGTCCCCAGGGGGTCGACTATGGCTACACCTTC,CASSPQGVDYGYTF
TRBJ2-6,TRBV29-1,NA,NA,TGCAGCGTCGGAACCAACTCTGGGGCCAACGTCCTGACTTTC,CSVGTNSGANVLTF